The 5 T cell receptor beta chains reported below all come from one sample, sequenced in a study of T cells in tuberculosis (dated by TCRdb to 2016 to 2019). Interpreted using the paper, the time point label stands for: new active TB diagnosis, blood taken before or within 7 days of starting treatment. Library preparation employed the immunoSEQ multiplex PCR assay. Here the immuneACCESS table is served through TCRdb, limited to in-frame sequences with V and J called. Missing clones are a known gap in these copies; in checked studies unresolved V genes cover under half, and the rest lacks a known reason. Counted in this sample were tens of thousands of clones; about 91% of them appeared once. About 7.7% of the sample belongs to the ten largest clones. The sequenced sample was PBMCs, obtained at tuberculosis diagnosis. These receptor sequences come from an adult with tuberculosis. Some clones in this sample may be carry-over from other donors' samples.

The chain employs TRBV5-1 and TRBJ2-7; TRBD2 matches 7 bases. Germline V gives CDR1 SGHRS, CDR2 YFSETQ. The CDR3 totals 14 residues. Trimming took 7 bases from V and 3 from J; bases not matched to a gene: 10. CDR3 in amino acids: CASAPAGYIYEQYF. In nucleotides, the CDR3 is TGCGCCAGCGCCCCAGCGGGGTACATCTACGAGCAGTACTTC.

The CDR3 spells CASSLTGGVGETQYF. The CDR3 DNA is TGCGCCAGCAGCTTGACAGGGGGCGTCGGGGAGACCCAGTACTTC. The chain uses TRBV5-1 and TRBJ2-5, with 9 bases lining up with TRBD1. There are 15 residues in the CDR3. The V segment lost 1 base and the J segment 5 bases; nucleotides outside the gene matches: 6. Germline V lookup: CDR1 SGHRS, CDR2 YFSETQ. Combining the CDR3 with reference TRBV5-1 and TRBJ2-5 gives the whole variable domain KAGVTQTPRYLIKTRGQQVTLSCSPISGHRSVSWYQQTPGQGLQFLFEYFSETQRNKGNFPGRFSGRQFSNSRSEMNVSTLELGDSALYLCASSLTGGVGETQYFGPGTRLLVL.

V and J are TRBV29-1 and TRBJ2-3; TRBD1 might be the D (6 bases). V was cut by 6 bases and J by 4 bases, with 14 bases left in between. Looked up from germline, CDR1 is SQVTM and CDR2 is ANQGSEA. The CDR3 contains 13 residues. DNA for the CDR3: TGCAGCGTGCCACAGGGTTTCCCAGATACGCAGTATTTT. Its protein is CSVPQGFPDTQYF.

The chain employs TRBV11-2 and TRBJ2-1; tentative D call: TRBD1 (5 bases). V dropped 1 base and J dropped 7 bases, with 17 bases sitting between them. This CDR3 region has 16 residues. Germline assignment: CDR1 SGHAT and CDR2 FQNNGV. CDR3 DNA: TGTGCCAGCAGCTTAGGTTCAGGGTCTTTCTATAATGAGCAGTTCTTC. Protein product: CASSLGSGSFYNEQFF.

This clone has a single count. V gene TRBV7-3 combines with J gene TRBJ2-3; D may be TRBD2 (5 bases). This CDR3 is 14 amino acids long. Looked up from germline, CDR1 is SGHTA and CDR2 is FQGTGA. With 5 bases removed from V and 3 bases from J, the gap between germline ends came to 12 bases. Written as DNA, the CDR3 is TGTGCCAGCAGCCCCGGGTCGGGGACAGATACGCAGTATTTT. Translating it yields CASSPGSGTDTQYF.